One sample yielded the 24 T cell receptor beta chains listed below, sequenced in a study of shared T cell receptors in the human thymus. Generated by immunoSEQ multiplex PCR, the TCRdb table keeps only in-frame clones and is missing some. The sample has 640,000 or so clones; approximately 89% are singletons. These data were also filed under a second study, of human thymus T cells.

Sequencing used thymocytes. The receptors shown here come from a boy under three years old with a congenital heart defect.

The chain joins TRBV7-6 to TRBJ1-4, with D perhaps TRBD1 (6 bases). Trimming shortened V by 5 bases and J by 5 bases, and 9 bases separated the two germline ends. The CDR3 contains 13 residues. Germline V lookup: CDR1 SGHVS, CDR2 FNYEAQ. As DNA, the CDR3 is TGTGCCAGCAGCGCCGACAGGAATGAAAAACTGTTTTTT. It encodes CASSADRNEKLFF.

V gene TRBV14 combines with J gene TRBJ2-5; 10 bases match TRBD2. The germline V gene encodes CDR1 SGHDN and CDR2 FVKESK. The CDR3 is 17 amino acids. V lost 0 bases and J lost 5; bases outside the gene matches: 9. The chain's CDR3 is CASSQEGLAGAEETQYF. CDR3 bases: TGTGCCAGCAGCCAAGAAGGGCTAGCGGGGGCTGAGGAGACCCAGTACTTC.

This clone was seen more than once but under ten times. The chain joins TRBV9 to TRBJ1-2, with 7 bases lining up with TRBD1. Germline V gene lookup returns CDR1 SGDLS and CDR2 YYNGEE. The CDR3 loop spans 13 amino acids. J lost 8 bases, V lost 0 bases, and 4 bases had no gene match. CDR3 sequence: CASSVGQGEGYTF. The CDR3 coding sequence is TGTGCCAGCAGCGTAGGACAGGGAGAGGGCTACACCTTC.

V and J are TRBV25-1 and TRBJ2-6; no firm D call. CDR1 and CDR2 (germline): MGHDK, SYGVNS. V was pared by 3 bases and J by 0 bases, with 3 bases between. There are 14 residues in the CDR3. For the CDR3, the DNA is TGTGCCAGCAGTGACAACTCTGGGGCCAACGTCCTGACTTTC. This translates into CASSDNSGANVLTF.

The chain recombines TRBV25-1 with TRBJ2-6, with 7 bases lining up with TRBD1. J lost 1 base, V lost 6 bases, and 9 bases had no gene match. The CDR3 length is 17 residues. Per the germline V gene, CDR1 is MGHDK and CDR2 is SYGVNS. CDR3 nucleotides: TGTGCCAGCAGAACCGGGACAGAACCTTCTGGGGCCAACGTCCTGACTTTC. It translates to CASRTGTEPSGANVLTF.

A few counts support this clone. The V call is TRBV2, the J call TRBJ2-7; TRBD2 might be the D (5 bases). Trimming cost V 4 bases and J 2 bases, with 15 bases left between them. CDR3 length equals 15 residues. Germline lookup yields CDR1 SNHLY and CDR2 FYNNEI. The CDR3 nucleotides read TGTGCCAGCAGTGCGCGGCGGGTACGAACCTACGAGCAGTACTTC. This translates into CASSARRVRTYEQYF.

As for this clone: Other DNA sequences from this sample encode an identical CDR3 as well. The chain carries TRBV5-6 and TRBJ2-5, with D possibly TRBD1 on 5 matching bases. Per the germline V gene, CDR1 is SGHDT and CDR2 is YYEEEE. The ends were cut back, 2 bases at V and 2 bases at J, with 7 bases in the middle. The CDR3 is made up of 13 amino acids. CDR3 residues: CASSLDSQETQYF. CDR3 sequence (DNA): TGTGCCAGCAGCTTAGACAGTCAAGAGACCCAGTACTTC.

Concerning this clone: One junction end disagrees with the germline gene, perhaps due to a read error. The chain combines TRBV7-2 with TRBJ1-3; 7 nucleotides match TRBD1. CDR1 SGHTA and CDR2 FQGNSA come from the germline V gene. CDR3 length: 14 residues. The CDR3 reads CASTFGQAGNTIYF. DNA of the CDR3: TGTGCCAGCACCTTCGGACAGGCTGGGAACACCATATATTTT.

This clone was seen only once. The V gene is TRBV14, the J gene TRBJ2-7, with 9 bases aligning to TRBD1. Per germline, CDR1 SGHDN and CDR2 FVKESK. The CDR3 loop spans 15 amino acids. V shed 4 bases, J shed 5 bases, and the junction held 9 bases outside the gene matches. CDR3 bases: TGTGCCAGCAGCCGAGGGGACAGGGTAATCCACGAGCAGTACTTC. Translation gives CASSRGDRVIHEQYF.

V gene TRBV7-7 combines with J gene TRBJ2-7; 8 nucleotides agree with TRBD2. Germline CDR1 reads SSHAT; CDR2 reads FNYEAQ (reference sequence). V trimming: 2 bases; J trimming: 2 bases; junction bases outside the gene matches: 11. This CDR3 is 17 amino acids long. The CDR3 DNA reads TGTGCCAGCAGCTTACCCCCCAGCGGGAGAGCCCCCTACGAGCAGTACTTC. As protein: CASSLPPSGRAPYEQYF.

The V call is TRBV20-1, the J call TRBJ1-2; possible D gene TRBD1, 6 bases. Per germline, CDR1 DFQATT and CDR2 SNEGSKA (reference sequence). Deletions cut 6 bases from V and 6 bases from J, with 11 bases between. CDR3 size: 11 residues. In DNA form, the CDR3 reads TGCAGTGCCCGGACAGAGGATGGCTACACCTTC. The encoded protein is CSARTEDGYTF.

This clone has a single count. The rearrangement joins TRBV6-6 to TRBJ1-1, with TRBD1 identical over 7 bases. V shed 7 bases, J shed 3 bases, and the junction held 11 bases outside the gene matches. This CDR3 has 15 residues. Per the germline V gene, CDR1 is MNHNY and CDR2 is SVGAGI (reference sequence). CDR3 loop: CASKTGVAVDTEAFF. CDR3 sequence (DNA): TGTGCCAGCAAAACAGGGGTTGCGGTCGACACTGAAGCTTTCTTT.

The chain employs TRBV2 and TRBJ2-3; 10 bases match TRBD2. Germline CDR1 and CDR2: SNHLY and FYNNEI. CDR3 length: 18 amino acids. V gave up 4 bases and J gave up 4 bases; unmatched junction bases: 14. CDR3: CASSAAGGPLFVADTQYF. CDR3 in DNA: TGTGCCAGCAGTGCAGCGGGAGGGCCGTTATTTGTTGCAGATACGCAGTATTTT.

V and J are TRBV6-1 and TRBJ2-7; D possibly corresponds to TRBD2 (5 bases). Germline lookup yields CDR1 MNHNS and CDR2 SASEGT. The CDR3 runs 15 residues. The germline V and J ends were trimmed by 2 bases and 4 bases, with 15 bases remaining between them. In nucleotides, the CDR3 is TGTGCCAGCAGTGAATTGATCGGAAGGAGGTACGAGCAGTACTTC. It codes for CASSELIGRRYEQYF.

The rearrangement uses TRBV7-3 and TRBJ2-2, with TRBD1 matching over 9 bases. CDR3 length equals 17 residues. CDR1 and CDR2 from the germline V gene are SGHTA and FQGTGA. V lost 5 bases, J lost 2 bases, and 9 bases stayed unmatched. The CDR3 loop reads CASSQTGTGLNTGELFF. The CDR3 DNA sequence: TGTGCCAGCAGCCAAACCGGGACAGGGTTAAACACCGGGGAGCTGTTTTTT. Using reference TRBV7-3 and TRBJ2-2 for the parts outside the CDR3, the full variable domain is GAGVSQTPSNKVTEKGKYVELRCDPISGHTALYWYRQSLGQGPEFLIYFQGTGAADDSGLPNDRFFAVRPEGSVSTLKIQRTERGDSAVYLCASSQTGTGLNTGELFFGEGSRLTVL.

The chain has TRBV7-9 and TRBJ2-2; 10 bases match TRBD1. V gave up 3 bases and J gave up 5 bases; unmatched junction bases: 3. This CDR3 has 15 residues. Germline assignment: CDR1 SEHNR and CDR2 FQNEAQ (reference sequence). The CDR3 DNA reads as TGTGCCAGCAGCTTGGGACAGGGGCGGACCGGGGAGCTGTTTTTT. Protein product: CASSLGQGRTGELFF.

The chain is built from TRBV2 and TRBJ2-7; a weak D match, TRBD1 (5 bases). Trimming took 4 bases from V and 2 from J, leaving 15 bases between them. The CDR3 spans 15 residues. Germline CDR1 is SNHLY and CDR2 is FYNNEI. The DNA of the CDR3 is TGTGCCAGCAGTGGATGGACATCCGAAGCCTACGAGCAGTACTTC. This sequence encodes CASSGWTSEAYEQYF.

CDR3: CASSIRLMNGRGIYEQYF. As DNA, the CDR3 is TGTGCCAGTAGTATCCGGCTTATGAACGGCAGGGGGATCTACGAGCAGTACTTC. The chain couples TRBV19 to TRBJ2-7; 7 bases match TRBD1. Trimming took 3 bases from V and 3 from J; bases not matched to a gene: 17. This CDR3 spans 18 amino acids. Germline assignment: CDR1 LNHDA and CDR2 SQIVND (reference sequence). Full variable domain (rest looked up from reference TRBV19 and TRBJ2-7): DGGITQSPKYLFRKEGQNVTLSCEQNLNHDAMYWYRQDPGQGLRLIYYSQIVNDFQKGDIAEGYSVSREKKESFPLTVTSAQKNPTAFYLCASSIRLMNGRGIYEQYFGPGTRLTVT.

This chain links TRBV19 with TRBJ1-2, with D possibly TRBD1 on 6 matching bases. This CDR3 is 13 amino acids long. Trimming cost V 7 bases and J 5 bases, with 14 bases left between them. Per the germline V gene, CDR1 is LNHDA and CDR2 is SQIVND (reference sequence). The CDR3 reads CASTPKRGYGYTF. CDR3 nucleotide sequence: TGTGCCAGTACCCCGAAGAGGGGGTATGGCTACACCTTC.

V is TRBV13 and J is TRBJ2-7, with 13 bases that match TRBD2. CDR1 and CDR2 from the germline V gene are PRHDT and FYEKMQ (reference sequence). This CDR3 region has 17 residues. Trimming at V came to 5 bases and at J to 2 bases, leaving 9 bases not matched to a gene. This CDR3 reads CASSPIPGTSGTYEQYF. The CDR3 nucleotides read TGTGCCAGCAGCCCCATCCCCGGGACTAGCGGGACCTACGAGCAGTACTTC.

CDR3 sequence: CASSQRGEDSYGYTF. The CDR3 bases are TGCGCCAGCAGCCAACGGGGTGAGGATAGCTATGGCTACACCTTC. The V and J genes are TRBV4-1 and TRBJ1-2; the D is unclear. The CDR3 spans 15 residues. CDR1 MGHRA and CDR2 YSYEKL come from the germline V gene. The V gene lost 2 bases and the J gene lost 4 bases, with 14 bases spanning the gap.

In DNA, the CDR3 is TGTGCCAGCAGACCCTGGACAGGGAGCACAGATACGCAGTATTTT. Amino acids: CASRPWTGSTDTQYF. V gene TRBV28 combines with J gene TRBJ2-3; 8 bases map to TRBD1. Germline V CDR1 and CDR2: MDHEN, SYDVKM. V shed 6 bases, J shed 0 bases, and the junction held 5 bases outside the gene matches. This CDR3 region has 15 residues.

The table lists this clone with a count of one. The chain employs TRBV5-6 and TRBJ2-7, with 8 nucleotides matching TRBD2. The CDR3 extends over 13 amino acids. V trimming: 8 bases; J trimming: 4 bases; junction bases outside the gene matches: 8. Germline lookup yields CDR1 SGHDT and CDR2 YYEEEE. The CDR3 sequence: CASQLSGDYEQYF. The CDR3 region has the DNA TGTGCCAGTCAGCTTAGCGGGGATTACGAGCAGTACTTC.

The chain uses TRBV29-1 and TRBJ2-3, with no clear D. Trimming pared 7 bases from V and 4 bases from J, leaving 9 bases between. CDR1 SQVTM and CDR2 ANQGSEA come from the germline V gene. The CDR3 is 11 amino acids. Here the CDR3 DNA reads TGCAGCGCCCCATCCCCAGATACGCAGTATTTT. Its protein is CSAPSPDTQYF.